Following are 31 T cell receptor beta chains from one sample sequenced in a study of T cell responses to AZD1222 COVID-19 vaccine. Data came from immunoSEQ multiplex PCR; TCRdb stores just in-frame clones and leaves some out. This table has around 120,000 clones, over 75% appearing once. Material: peripheral blood, obtained on day 0 of MenACWY control vaccination. Every receptor here comes from an adult in good health.

V is TRBV4-3 and J is TRBJ1-4, with D possibly matching TRBD1 (5 bases). CDR3 length: 16 residues. Germline loops: CDR1 LGHNA, CDR2 YSLEER. The V and J ends lost 0 bases and 6 bases respectively, with 14 bases between them. The CDR3 region has the DNA TGCGCCAGCAGCCAAGATAGGTCAGGGAGGGATGAAAAACTGTTTTTT. It yields the protein CASSQDRSGRDEKLFF.

This clone was seen only a few times. The chain employs TRBV24-1 and TRBJ2-3; D unresolved. Germline lookup yields CDR1 KGHDR and CDR2 SFDVKD. Trimming cost V 5 bases and J 0 bases, with 11 bases left between them. This CDR3 has 15 amino acids. The chain's CDR3 is CATSGRQISTDTQYF. The CDR3 DNA reads TGTGCCACCAGTGGAAGGCAGATTAGCACAGATACGCAGTATTTT.

This clone showed up just a few times. The CDR3 nucleotides read TGTGCCAGCAGCCAAGACCAAATGTATGGCTACACCTTC. Translated: CASSQDQMYGYTF. The gene calls are TRBV3-1 (or the pseudogene TRBV3-2) and TRBJ1-2; D ambiguous. CDR3 size: 13 residues. V was trimmed by 0 bases and J by 5 bases, leaving 7 bases between them. Germline V gene data show CDR1 as LGHDT and CDR2 as YNNKEL (reference sequence).

The chain couples TRBV7-9 to TRBJ1-2; D ambiguous. V dropped 5 bases and J dropped 4 bases, with 14 bases sitting between them. The CDR3 length is 14 residues. Germline CDR1 is SEHNR and CDR2 is FQNEAQ (reference sequence). The CDR3 reads CASSPLGSFYGYTF. The CDR3 DNA reads TGTGCCAGCAGCCCCCTCGGGAGTTTCTATGGCTACACCTTC.

The chain has TRBV4-3 and TRBJ1-1; a possible D gene is TRBD1 (5 bases). Trimming took 0 bases from V and 5 from J, leaving 13 bases between them. The CDR3 contains 15 residues. The germline V gene has CDR1 LGHNA and CDR2 YSLEER. For the CDR3, the DNA is TGCGCCAGCAGCCAAGACGTGGGGCTGAGGACTGAAGCTTTCTTT. Its protein is CASSQDVGLRTEAFF.

The gene calls are TRBV4-2 and TRBJ2-1, with a weak D call TRBD2 (6 bases). Germline CDR1 reads LGHNA; CDR2 reads YNFKEQ. The V end was cut by 4 bases, the J end by 1 base, with 14 bases between. The CDR3 runs to 16 residues. This CDR3 is CASSPEAGPSYNEQFF. Here the CDR3 DNA reads TGTGCCAGCAGCCCTGAGGCGGGGCCGTCCTACAATGAGCAGTTCTTC.

The genes are TRBV3-1 (or the pseudogene TRBV3-2) and TRBJ2-2; TRBD1 is a possible D gene (6 bases). The germline V and J ends were trimmed by 5 bases and 1 base, with 8 bases remaining between them. Per the germline V gene, CDR1 is LGHDT and CDR2 is YNNKEL (reference sequence). The CDR3 contains 14 residues. The DNA for the CDR3 is TGTGCCAGCAGCTGGACAGTGAACACCGGGGAGCTGTTTTTT. Translation gives CASSWTVNTGELFF.

The rearrangement links TRBV7-2 to TRBJ2-3; TRBD2 aligns across 13 bases. CDR1 and CDR2 (germline): SGHTA, FQGNSA. V was clipped by 5 bases and J by 7 bases; unmatched bases: 9. The CDR3 sequence is 16 residues long. CDR3 region: CASSLRLAGGLYTQYF. The CDR3 DNA is TGTGCCAGCAGCCTAAGACTAGCGGGGGGACTGTATACGCAGTATTTT.

As DNA, the CDR3 is TGTGCCAGCAGCCAAGTCATCGACAGCGGGGAAAAACTGTTTTTT. Translating gives CASSQVIDSGEKLFF. The chain employs TRBV3-1 (or the pseudogene TRBV3-2) and TRBJ1-4; a weak D match, TRBD1 (5 bases). Trimming stripped 1 base from V and 8 bases from J, with 14 bases between. Germline CDR1 and CDR2: LGHDT and YNNKEL (reference sequence). The CDR3 spans 15 residues.

This rearrangement joins TRBV6-4 to TRBJ2-1; 13 nucleotides align to TRBD2. Trimming removed 2 bases from V and 0 bases from J; junction bases left unmatched: 4. Germline V CDR1 and CDR2: MRHNA, SNTAGT. This CDR3 contains 18 residues. The CDR3 region has the DNA TGTGCCAGCAGTGACGGGACTAGCGGGGCCCGCTCCTACAATGAGCAGTTCTTC. Residues: CASSDGTSGARSYNEQFF.

This clone was detected a few times. The chain recombines TRBV6-2 or TRBV6-3 with TRBJ2-5, with 9 positions matching TRBD1. The CDR3 runs to 14 residues. Germline V gene lookup returns CDR1 MNHEY and CDR2 SVGEGT. J was trimmed by 3 bases and V by 5 bases; bases with no gene match: 4. The CDR3 protein is CASSTGTGKETQYF. The CDR3 DNA reads as TGTGCCAGCAGTACTGGGACAGGGAAAGAGACCCAGTACTTC.

This chain uses TRBV3-1 (or the pseudogene TRBV3-2) with TRBJ1-2; unclear D gene. The V gene's germline CDR1 is LGHDT and CDR2 YNNKEL (reference sequence). This CDR3 is built from 12 residues. The ends were cut back, 5 bases at V and 6 bases at J, with 10 bases in the middle. CDR3: CASSDGRDGYTF. CDR3 bases: TGTGCCAGCAGCGATGGGAGAGATGGCTACACCTTC.

The rearrangement uses TRBV28 and TRBJ1-2, with 9 bases matching TRBD1. CDR3 length: 13 residues. With 6 bases clipped from V and 5 bases from J, the junction kept 4 bases outside the gene matches. Germline CDR1 is MDHEN and CDR2 is SYDVKM. CDR3: CASSRTGVYGYTF. In DNA, the CDR3 is TGTGCCAGCAGCAGGACAGGGGTTTATGGCTACACCTTC.

The rearrangement links TRBV2 to TRBJ1-1, with a weak D call TRBD1 (5 bases). CDR1 and CDR2 from the germline V gene are SNHLY and FYNNEI. Trimming removed 11 bases at V and 3 bases at J, with 10 bases between. CDR3 size: 11 residues. This CDR3 is CAGQGYTEAFF. The CDR3 DNA reads as TGTGCCGGCCAGGGCTACACTGAAGCTTTCTTT.

The chain carries TRBV7-2 and TRBJ2-7; 9 positions match TRBD2. Germline lookup yields CDR1 SGHTA and CDR2 FQGNSA. V lost 5 bases, J lost 3 bases, and 8 bases stayed unmatched. The CDR3 length is 15 residues. In nucleotides, the CDR3 is TGTGCCAGCAGCCCCCGGCCTAGCGGGGTCTACGAGCAGTACTTC. This codes for CASSPRPSGVYEQYF.

V usage is TRBV11-1 and J usage is TRBJ1-6; 8 bases map to TRBD1. CDR3 size: 14 residues. The V segment lost 5 bases and the J segment 10 bases; nucleotides outside the gene matches: 7. Germline V lookup: CDR1 SGHAT, CDR2 FQDESV (reference sequence). The CDR3 spells CASSKQGEYSPLHF. In nucleotides, the CDR3 is TGTGCCAGCAGCAAACAGGGGGAATACTCACCCCTCCACTTT.

The rearrangement links TRBV18 to TRBJ2-3, with D unclear. There are 14 residues in the CDR3. The germline V and J ends were trimmed by 2 bases and 2 bases, with 8 bases remaining between them. Germline CDR1 KGHSH, CDR2 LQKENI. CDR3 residues: CASSPVAVTDTQYF. In DNA, the CDR3 is TGTGCCAGCTCACCAGTGGCGGTCACAGATACGCAGTATTTT.

The chain combines TRBV6-5 with TRBJ1-1; TRBD1 might be the D (5 bases). The V gene's germline CDR1 is MNHEY and CDR2 SVGAGI. V shed 7 bases and J shed 1 base, with 10 bases lying between them. The CDR3 loop spans 13 amino acids. CDR3 DNA sequence: TGTGCCAGCACCGCCACAGGGAACACTGAAGCTTTCTTT. Amino acids: CASTATGNTEAFF.

The chain has TRBV6-2 or TRBV6-3 and TRBJ2-1; possible D gene TRBD1, 6 bases. Germline V gene sequence: CDR1 MNHEY, CDR2 SVGEGT. Trimming removed 6 bases at V and 11 bases at J, with 17 bases between. CDR3 length equals 13 residues. The CDR3 region is CASSRDKDLQQFF. The CDR3 coding sequence is TGTGCCAGCAGCCGGGACAAAGATTTGCAGCAGTTCTTC.

The chain employs TRBV7-2 and TRBJ2-3; unclear D gene. The V end lost 5 bases, the J end lost 1 base, and 10 bases lay between the germline ends. CDR1 is SGHTA, CDR2 FQGNSA, per germline. The CDR3 consists of 14 residues. The CDR3 is CASSPTLGTDTQYF. The DNA of the CDR3 is TGTGCCAGCAGCCCTACCCTGGGCACAGATACGCAGTATTTT.

The chain has TRBV7-2 and TRBJ2-2; D possibly corresponds to TRBD2 (5 bases). This CDR3 spans 18 amino acids. Trimming removed 0 bases from V and 0 bases from J, with 14 bases in between. CDR1 is SGHTA, CDR2 FQGNSA, per germline. CDR3 DNA sequence: TGTGCCAGCAGCTTAGCGGGGAGAGACCTCGCGAACACCGGGGAGCTGTTTTTT. Its protein product is CASSLAGRDLANTGELFF. The whole variable domain, filled in from reference TRBV7-2 and TRBJ2-2, reads GAGVSQSPSNKVTEKGKDVELRCDPISGHTALYWYRQSLGQGLEFLIYFQGNSAPDKSGLPSDRFSAERTGGSVSTLTIQRTQQEDSAVYLCASSLAGRDLANTGELFFGEGSRLTVL.

The CDR3 here is CASSPRPDTQYF. As DNA, the CDR3 is TGTGCCAGCAGCCCTAGACCAGATACGCAGTATTTT. The rearrangement uses TRBV9 and TRBJ2-3; D remains ambiguous. The CDR3 sequence is 12 residues long. Germline V lookup: CDR1 SGDLS, CDR2 YYNGEE. Between the trimmed V and J ends, which lost 4 bases and 4 bases, there was a span of 7 bases.

The chain links TRBV28 to TRBJ2-1, with 11 bases identical to TRBD2. After removal of 4 bases from V and 6 bases from J, the junction contained 8 bases not matched to a gene. The CDR3 has 16 residues. Germline V CDR1 and CDR2: MDHEN, SYDVKM. CDR3 residues: CASSSISGGARNEQFF. CDR3 bases: TGTGCCAGCAGTTCCATTAGCGGGGGGGCACGCAATGAGCAGTTCTTC.

CDR3 protein: CAISGAGGTDTQYF. The CDR3 region has the DNA TGTGCCATCAGTGGGGCAGGGGGCACAGATACGCAGTATTTT. The chain recombines TRBV10-3 with TRBJ2-3; maybe TRBD1 (6 bases). The germline CDR1 and CDR2 sequences are ENHRY and SYGVKD. V lost 4 bases, J lost 1 base, and 9 bases lay in between. This CDR3 contains 14 residues.

The rearrangement uses TRBV14 and TRBJ1-6; the D gene is possibly TRBD1 (5 bases). The CDR3 spans 15 residues. Per the germline V gene, CDR1 is SGHDN and CDR2 is FVKESK. Trimming took 0 bases from V and 10 from J, leaving 13 bases between them. DNA of the CDR3: TGTGCCAGCAGCCAAGAATGGGACGGGATGTCACCCCTCCACTTT. Its translation is CASSQEWDGMSPLHF.

The CDR3: CASSSGTHQEETQYF. The DNA of the CDR3 is TGTGCCAGCAGCTCCGGGACACACCAAGAAGAGACCCAGTACTTC. The rearrangement links TRBV7-9 to TRBJ2-5; TRBD1 might be the D (6 bases). This CDR3 has 15 amino acids. Trimming removed 4 bases from V and 3 bases from J, with 15 bases in between. Germline CDR1 is SEHNR and CDR2 is FQNEAQ (reference sequence).

V and J are TRBV5-6 and TRBJ1-2, with D possibly TRBD1 on 6 matching bases. Germline assignment: CDR1 SGHDT and CDR2 YYEEEE. There are 18 residues in the CDR3. V was pared by 1 base and J by 7 bases, with 26 bases between. DNA of the CDR3: TGTGCCAGCAGCTTGATGCGTATGCGCAGGGGATATGAACTTGGCTACACCTTC. Translation gives CASSLMRMRRGYELGYTF.

The CDR3 is CASSLERGLITEAFF. CDR3 DNA sequence: TGTGCCAGCAGCTTAGAAAGGGGTTTGATCACTGAAGCTTTCTTT. The rearrangement joins TRBV11-2 to TRBJ1-1; TRBD1 might be the D (5 bases). The V end lost 0 bases, the J end lost 4 bases, and 12 bases lay between the germline ends. The V gene's germline CDR1 is SGHAT and CDR2 FQNNGV. This CDR3 has 15 residues.

The chain recombines TRBV28 with TRBJ1-5; maybe TRBD1 (6 bases). Germline V gene data show CDR1 as MDHEN and CDR2 as SYDVKM. This CDR3 has 14 residues. Between the trimmed V and J ends, which lost 5 bases and 6 bases, there was a span of 14 bases. The CDR3 nucleotides are TGTGCCAGCAGTGCAGGGGTTGTCGGTCAGCCCCAGCATTTT. Residues: CASSAGVVGQPQHF.

The chain has TRBV7-6 and TRBJ2-7, with 10 bases identical to TRBD1. Germline CDR1 reads SGHVS; CDR2 reads FNYEAQ. The CDR3 contains 15 residues. V was clipped by 6 bases and J by 3 bases; unmatched bases: 8. CDR3 residues: CASSPRDRGFYEQYF. The CDR3 DNA reads as TGTGCCAGCAGTCCCCGGGACAGGGGATTCTACGAGCAGTACTTC.

This chain connects TRBV7-2 to TRBJ2-4; D possibly uses TRBD1 or TRBD2 (6 bases each). The germline gives CDR1 SGHTA, CDR2 FQGNSA. Trimming stripped 2 bases from V and 8 bases from J, with 19 bases between. The CDR3 is 16 amino acids. This CDR3 is CASSLQRRGTRDIQYF. The DNA of the CDR3 is TGTGCCAGCAGCTTACAGAGGAGGGGGACGCGGGACATTCAGTACTTC.